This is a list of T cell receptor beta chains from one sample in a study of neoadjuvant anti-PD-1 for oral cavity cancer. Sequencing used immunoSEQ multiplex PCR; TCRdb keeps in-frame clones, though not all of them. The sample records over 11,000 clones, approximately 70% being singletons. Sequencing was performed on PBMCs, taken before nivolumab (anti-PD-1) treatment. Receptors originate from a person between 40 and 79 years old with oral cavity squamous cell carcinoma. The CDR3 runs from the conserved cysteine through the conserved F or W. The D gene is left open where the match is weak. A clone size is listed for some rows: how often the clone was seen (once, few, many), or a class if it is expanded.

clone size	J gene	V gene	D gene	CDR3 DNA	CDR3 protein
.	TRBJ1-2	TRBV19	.	TGTGCCAGTATGGGGTACTCTCATTCTAACTATGGCTACACCTTC	CASMGYSHSNYGYTF
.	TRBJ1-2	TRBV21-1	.	TGTGCCAGCAGCAAAGGGACAGGGAACGGTGGGCATGGCTACACCTTC	CASSKGTGNGGHGYTF
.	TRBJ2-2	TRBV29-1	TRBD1	TGCAGCGTTACCGACAGGGGGCTAACCGGGGAGCTGTTTTTT	CSVTDRGLTGELFF
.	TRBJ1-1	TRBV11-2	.	TGTGCCAGCAGCTTATCTGGGAACACTGAAGCTTTCTTT	CASSLSGNTEAFF
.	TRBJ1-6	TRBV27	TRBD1	TGTGCCAGCAGTTTATATGGACAGGGGCACTATAATTCACCCCTCCACTTT	CASSLYGQGHYNSPLHF
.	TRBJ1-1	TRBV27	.	TGTGCCAGCAGTTGGGACCGGGCCAAGATGAACACTGAAGCTTTCTTT	CASSWDRAKMNTEAFF
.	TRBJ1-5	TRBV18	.	TGTGCCAGCTCCCGTGGGACGGGTAGCAATCAGCCCCAGCATTTT	CASSRGTGSNQPQHF
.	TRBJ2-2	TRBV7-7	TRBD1	TGTGCCAGCAGCCCGGGACAGGGGAACACCGGGGAGCTGTTTTTT	CASSPGQGNTGELFF
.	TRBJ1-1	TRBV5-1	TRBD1	TGCGCCAGCAGCTTGAACTCAGGGGGACGGCTCACTGAAGCTTTCTTT	CASSLNSGGRLTEAFF
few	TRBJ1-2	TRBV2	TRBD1	TGTGCCAGCAGCCTGACAGGGACAACTAATGGCTACACCTTC	CASSLTGTTNGYTF
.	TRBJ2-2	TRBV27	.	TGTGCCAGCAGTCCCTTGGACACCGGGGAGCTGTTTTTT	CASSPLDTGELFF
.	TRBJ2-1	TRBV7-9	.	TGTGCCAGCAGCTCCCCCTCCTACAATGAGCAGTTCTTC	CASSSPSYNEQFF
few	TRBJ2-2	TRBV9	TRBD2	TGTGCCAGCAGCGCCCTAGCGGCCTCCACCGGGGAGCTGTTTTTT	CASSALAASTGELFF
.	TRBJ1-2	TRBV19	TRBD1	TGTGCCAGTATGAGACAGGGGGCCCTCTATGGCTACACCTTC	CASMRQGALYGYTF
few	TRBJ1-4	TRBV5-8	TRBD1	TGTGCCAGCAGCCAAGGTCGACAGGGGATCGAAAAACTGTTTTTT	CASSQGRQGIEKLFF
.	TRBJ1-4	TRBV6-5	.	TGTGCCAGCAGTATCCATGGGGGTTTCAATGAAAAACTGTTTTTT	CASSIHGGFNEKLFF
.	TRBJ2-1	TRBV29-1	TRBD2	TGCAGCGTTCGACCCCTGGGGCTAGCGGGACCTAACCGGGAGCAGTTCTTC	CSVRPLGLAGPNREQFF
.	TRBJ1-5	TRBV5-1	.	TGCGCCAGCAGCTTGGAACCAGGGCTGAGCAATCAGCCCCAGCATTTT	CASSLEPGLSNQPQHF
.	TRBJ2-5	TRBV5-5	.	TGTGCCAGCAGCCTACAGGGTCGCGAGACCCAGTACTTC	CASSLQGRETQYF
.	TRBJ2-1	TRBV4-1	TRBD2	TGCGCCAGCAGCCAAGAGTTGAGCGGGGGCGGAAGGCAGTTCTTC	CASSQELSGGGRQFF
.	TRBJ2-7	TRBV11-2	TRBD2	TGTGCCAGCAGCCCCTCCACTAGCGGGGGATACGAGCAGTACTTC	CASSPSTSGGYEQYF
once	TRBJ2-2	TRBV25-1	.	TGTGCCAGCAGTGCTAGAGCGCGGGGCCCGGGCACCGGGGAGCTGTTTTTT	CASSARARGPGTGELFF
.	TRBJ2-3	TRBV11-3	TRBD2	TGTGCCAGCAGCCCCGGGGGAGGGAGCACAGATACGCAGTATTTT	CASSPGGGSTDTQYF
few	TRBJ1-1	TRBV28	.	TGTGCCAGCAAGGGTTGGGGGAACACTGAAGCTTTCTTT	CASKGWGNTEAFF
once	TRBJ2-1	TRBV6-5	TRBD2	TGTGCCAGCAGCCCTGGGGTAGCGGGATGGGAGCAGTTCTTC	CASSPGVAGWEQFF
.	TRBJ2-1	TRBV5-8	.	TGTGCCAGCATCCCTAGGGGTTTGGGCAATGAGCAGTTCTTC	CASIPRGLGNEQFF
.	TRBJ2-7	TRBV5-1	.	TGCGCCAGCAGCTTGGCCGGTGGGTTGGGCGCCGAGCAGTACTTC	CASSLAGGLGAEQYF